Listed below are T cell receptor beta chains from one sample, sequenced in a study of shared clonotypes between healthy human individuals. Method: immunoSEQ multiplex PCR; TCRdb's copy keeps in-frame clones and lacks some. The repertoire includes around 2,100,000 clones, 85% to 95% of them detected once, and approximately 1% sits in the top ten. Sequencing was carried out using naive CD8+ T cells sorted from blood. Receptor source: a man aged 18 to 30 in good health. CDR3s include the opening cysteine and the closing phenylalanine or tryptophan. The order of the fields is clone size, D gene, J gene, V gene, CDR3 protein, CDR3 DNA. D genes are given only for firm matches. Clone size is given for some rows only: seen once, a few or many times, or a class if the clone is expanded.

clone_size: NA
d_call: NA
j_call: TRBJ2-4
v_call: TRBV5-3
cdr3_aa: CARSLARGGENIQYF
cdr3_nt: TGTGCCAGAAGCTTGGCGAGGGGCGGCGAAAACATTCAGTACTTC

clone_size: NA
d_call: TRBD1
j_call: TRBJ2-2
v_call: TRBV5-4
cdr3_aa: CASSLAGGTGELFF
cdr3_nt: TGTGCCAGCAGCTTGGCAGGGGGCACCGGGGAGCTGTTTTTT

clone_size: NA
d_call: NA
j_call: TRBJ2-1
v_call: TRBV27
cdr3_aa: CASSLSRGDEQFF
cdr3_nt: TGTGCCAGCAGTTTATCCCGGGGCGATGAGCAGTTCTTC

clone_size: once
d_call: TRBD1
j_call: TRBJ1-6
v_call: TRBV7-9
cdr3_aa: CASSFQGGLGSPLHF
cdr3_nt: TGTGCCAGCAGCTTCCAGGGGGGTCTTGGATCACCCCTCCACTTT

clone_size: NA
d_call: TRBD1
j_call: TRBJ2-7
v_call: TRBV27
cdr3_aa: CASSKTGGGSYEQYF
cdr3_nt: TGTGCCAGCAGTAAGACAGGGGGAGGATCCTACGAGCAGTACTTC

clone_size: NA
d_call: NA
j_call: TRBJ2-2
v_call: TRBV11-2
cdr3_aa: CASSPDSSNTGELFF
cdr3_nt: TGTGCCAGCAGTCCAGACAGCTCGAACACCGGGGAGCTGTTTTTT

clone_size: NA
d_call: NA
j_call: TRBJ2-2
v_call: TRBV6-5
cdr3_aa: CASSYGGPGTGELFF
cdr3_nt: TGTGCCAGCAGTTACGGGGGCCCGGGCACCGGGGAGCTGTTTTTT

clone_size: NA
d_call: TRBD2
j_call: TRBJ2-5
v_call: TRBV5-6
cdr3_aa: CASSGTSGGDLLETQYF
cdr3_nt: TGTGCCAGCAGCGGTACTAGCGGGGGGGATTTGTTGGAGACCCAGTACTTC

clone_size: few
d_call: TRBD2
j_call: TRBJ2-3
v_call: TRBV6-5
cdr3_aa: CASRAGFYTDTQYF
cdr3_nt: TGTGCCAGCCGAGCGGGGTTCTACACAGATACGCAGTATTTT

clone_size: NA
d_call: NA
j_call: TRBJ1-1
v_call: TRBV10-3
cdr3_aa: CAISEATGGQNTEAFF
cdr3_nt: TGTGCCATCAGTGAGGCGACTGGGGGTCAGAACACTGAAGCTTTCTTT

clone_size: NA
d_call: NA
j_call: TRBJ2-7
v_call: TRBV7-2
cdr3_aa: CASSLARAPGNEQYF
cdr3_nt: TGTGCCAGCAGCTTAGCCCGGGCGCCGGGGAACGAGCAGTACTTC

clone_size: NA
d_call: NA
j_call: TRBJ2-5
v_call: TRBV11-2
cdr3_aa: CASSYGVNGEETQYF
cdr3_nt: TGTGCCAGCAGCTACGGGGTCAACGGGGAAGAGACCCAGTACTTC

clone_size: NA
d_call: NA
j_call: TRBJ2-1
v_call: TRBV5-4
cdr3_aa: CASSYLSNEQFF
cdr3_nt: TGTGCCAGCAGCTACCTATCGAATGAGCAGTTCTTC

clone_size: few
d_call: NA
j_call: TRBJ2-7
v_call: TRBV30
cdr3_aa: CAWSVGSSYEQYF
cdr3_nt: TGTGCCTGGAGTGTGGGGAGCTCCTACGAGCAGTACTTC

clone_size: NA
d_call: NA
j_call: TRBJ1-2
v_call: TRBV11-2
cdr3_aa: CASSMGWMDRGYTF
cdr3_nt: TGTGCCAGCAGCATGGGGTGGATGGACCGTGGCTACACCTTC

clone_size: NA
d_call: NA
j_call: TRBJ2-5
v_call: TRBV9
cdr3_aa: CASSGGDFGETQYF
cdr3_nt: TGTGCCAGCAGCGGTGGGGACTTCGGGGAGACCCAGTACTTC

clone_size: NA
d_call: NA
j_call: TRBJ2-1
v_call: TRBV6-5
cdr3_aa: CASSPPRHSYNEQFF
cdr3_nt: TGTGCCAGCAGTCCCCCTCGTCATTCCTACAATGAGCAGTTCTTC

clone_size: NA
d_call: NA
j_call: TRBJ2-2
v_call: TRBV6-1
cdr3_aa: CASSDIQDYTGELFF
cdr3_nt: TGTGCCAGCAGTGATATACAGGACTACACCGGGGAGCTGTTTTTT

clone_size: NA
d_call: TRBD1
j_call: TRBJ1-1
v_call: TRBV28
cdr3_aa: CASSFGEGGPEAFF
cdr3_nt: TGTGCCAGCAGTTTTGGGGAAGGGGGCCCTGAAGCTTTCTTT

clone_size: NA
d_call: NA
j_call: TRBJ2-3
v_call: TRBV10-3
cdr3_aa: CATGSLEGSTDTQYF
cdr3_nt: TGTGCCACCGGTTCTTTGGAGGGTAGCACAGATACGCAGTATTTT

clone_size: NA
d_call: TRBD2
j_call: TRBJ2-7
v_call: TRBV19
cdr3_aa: CASSSRLAGEDEQYF
cdr3_nt: TGTGCCAGTAGTTCCCGACTAGCGGGAGAAGACGAGCAGTACTTC

clone_size: NA
d_call: NA
j_call: TRBJ2-5
v_call: TRBV4-1
cdr3_aa: CASSQELGAETQYF
cdr3_nt: TGCGCCAGCAGCCAAGAGTTGGGCGCAGAGACCCAGTACTTC

clone_size: NA
d_call: NA
j_call: TRBJ1-3
v_call: TRBV19
cdr3_aa: CATSPRDGGNTIYF
cdr3_nt: TGTGCCACCTCCCCTCGGGACGGCGGAAACACCATATATTTT

clone_size: NA
d_call: TRBD1
j_call: TRBJ2-1
v_call: TRBV5-6
cdr3_aa: CASSLGQGALF
cdr3_nt: TGTGCCAGCAGCTTGGGACAGGGGGCGCTCTTC

clone_size: NA
d_call: NA
j_call: TRBJ2-5
v_call: TRBV2
cdr3_aa: CASSPQGPAETQYF
cdr3_nt: TGTGCCAGCAGTCCCCAGGGTCCCGCAGAGACCCAGTACTTC

clone_size: NA
d_call: NA
j_call: TRBJ1-1
v_call: TRBV30
cdr3_aa: CAWSDAPKGAAFF
cdr3_nt: TGTGCCTGGAGCGACGCCCCCAAAGGGGCAGCTTTCTTT

clone_size: NA
d_call: NA
j_call: TRBJ1-2
v_call: TRBV28
cdr3_aa: CASSLLVTRTNYGYTF
cdr3_nt: TGTGCCAGCAGTTTATTGGTTACAAGGACTAACTATGGCTACACCTTC

clone_size: NA
d_call: NA
j_call: TRBJ2-7
v_call: TRBV7-7
cdr3_aa: CASSLSEGAYEQYF
cdr3_nt: TGTGCTAGCAGCTTGTCTGAGGGGGCCTACGAGCAGTACTTC

clone_size: NA
d_call: TRBD2
j_call: TRBJ2-1
v_call: TRBV27
cdr3_aa: CASSFLGTTEQFF
cdr3_nt: TGTGCCAGCAGTTTTTTAGGGACTACCGAGCAGTTCTTC

clone_size: once
d_call: TRBD2
j_call: TRBJ2-3
v_call: TRBV6-6
cdr3_aa: CASSWLAGGTDTQYF
cdr3_nt: TGTGCCAGCAGTTGGCTTGCGGGAGGCACAGATACGCAGTATTTT

clone_size: NA
d_call: TRBD1
j_call: TRBJ1-6
v_call: TRBV28
cdr3_aa: CASGPGQSSPLHF
cdr3_nt: TGTGCCAGCGGTCCGGGACAGAGTTCACCCCTCCACTTT

clone_size: NA
d_call: NA
j_call: TRBJ1-5
v_call: TRBV27
cdr3_aa: CASALVEGLNQPQHF
cdr3_nt: TGTGCCAGCGCCCTGGTTGAGGGCCTCAATCAGCCCCAGCATTTT

clone_size: once
d_call: NA
j_call: TRBJ2-3
v_call: TRBV7-9
cdr3_aa: CASSPSETDTQYF
cdr3_nt: TGTGCCAGCAGCCCCTCTGAAACAGATACGCAGTATTTT

clone_size: NA
d_call: NA
j_call: TRBJ1-2
v_call: TRBV19
cdr3_aa: CASSMGPVYGYTF
cdr3_nt: TGTGCCAGTAGTATGGGACCGGTCTATGGCTACACCTTC

clone_size: once
d_call: TRBD1
j_call: TRBJ2-2
v_call: TRBV7-2
cdr3_aa: CASSLPPGQGTGELFF
cdr3_nt: TGTGCCAGCAGCTTACCTCCGGGACAGGGGACCGGGGAGCTGTTTTTT

clone_size: NA
d_call: NA
j_call: TRBJ1-1
v_call: TRBV19
cdr3_aa: CASSIKGDTEAFF
cdr3_nt: TGTGCCAGTAGTATAAAGGGGGACACTGAAGCTTTCTTT

clone_size: once
d_call: TRBD2
j_call: TRBJ2-7
v_call: TRBV28
cdr3_aa: CASSLSPEGSGGHEQYF
cdr3_nt: TGTGCCAGCAGTCTATCCCCGGAGGGTAGCGGGGGCCACGAGCAGTACTTC

clone_size: NA
d_call: TRBD1
j_call: TRBJ1-2
v_call: TRBV5-1
cdr3_aa: CASSKGQGLGYTF
cdr3_nt: TGCGCCAGCAGCAAAGGACAGGGCCTGGGCTACACCTTC

clone_size: NA
d_call: TRBD1
j_call: TRBJ1-2
v_call: TRBV28
cdr3_aa: CASSPDRGRDYGYTF
cdr3_nt: TGTGCCAGCAGTCCCGACAGGGGGCGCGACTATGGCTACACCTTC

clone_size: NA
d_call: TRBD1
j_call: TRBJ2-7
v_call: TRBV6-5
cdr3_aa: CASSNRDRVNEQYF
cdr3_nt: TGTGCCAGCAGTAACCGGGACAGAGTTAACGAGCAGTACTTC

clone_size: NA
d_call: NA
j_call: TRBJ2-5
v_call: TRBV2
cdr3_aa: CASSRAGSRETQYF
cdr3_nt: TGTGCCAGCAGTCGGGCAGGGTCGAGAGAGACCCAGTACTTC

clone_size: NA
d_call: NA
j_call: TRBJ2-3
v_call: TRBV5-1
cdr3_aa: CASSLDGGPPDTQYF
cdr3_nt: TGCGCCAGCAGCTTGGACGGAGGCCCCCCAGATACGCAGTATTTT

clone_size: NA
d_call: TRBD2
j_call: TRBJ2-7
v_call: TRBV7-9
cdr3_aa: CAATSGTAYEQYF
cdr3_nt: TGTGCCGCCACGAGCGGGACCGCCTACGAGCAGTACTTC